One TCR beta chain is described in this entry. Its antigen is undetermined. The conserved closing phenylalanine or tryptophan is absent in this CDR3, likely reflecting a read error. These data originate in a study of CD8+CD57+ T cells in acquired aplastic anemia. Background on the study: Mean yield of DNA from sorted CD4+ and CD8+ cells was about 3.2 ug.

CD8+CD57+ cell expansion, shown by flow cytometry, had occurred in the patients selected for sequencing. At blood sampling, none of the patients had yet received therapy. Between the trimmed V and J ends, which lost 8 bases and 5 bases, there was a span of 10 bases. The CDR3 spans 12 residues. Germline lookup yields CDR1 WNHNN and CDR2 SYGVQD (reference sequence). The template used for profiling TCR beta VDJ and CDR3 was genomic DNA. TCRdb reanalysed the reads using MiXCR and keeps one entry per CDR3 protein. The sample contains around 430,000 distinct CDR3 sequences, around a third of which appear only once. Study conclusions and caveats: Found in both controls and patients were twenty-nine CD8+ CDR3 sequences. Any difference that existed in CD8+ Simpson's diversity between patients and controls was not significant.

Source material: sorted CD4+, CD8+, or CD8+CD57+ T cells (not recorded which) from PBMCs. V and J are TRBV10-1 and TRBJ2-1; D is uncertain. This TCR came from a human donor with aplastic anemia. CDR3 in amino acids: CASGYLDNEQFS. The CDR3 nucleotides read TGCGCCAGCGGGTATCTGGACAATGAGCAGTTCTCC.